The 8 T cell receptor beta chains given below trace back to one sample, sequenced in a study of blood T cell repertoires in COVID-19. Sequenced by immunoSEQ multiplex PCR; TCRdb stores in-frame clones only, minus some. The data show roughly 100,000 clones, 87% seen once. Material for sequencing was peripheral blood. All receptors come from a man aged 45-65 years with active COVID-19.

The V gene is TRBV12-5, the J gene TRBJ1-1; no clear D gene. V was trimmed by 5 bases and J by 4 bases, leaving 8 bases between them. Germline V gene data show CDR1 as LGHNT and CDR2 as FRNRAP. The CDR3 has 12 amino acids. The CDR3 loop reads CASGPEVTEAFF. The CDR3 bases are TGTGCTAGTGGTCCGGAGGTCACTGAAGCTTTCTTT.

This clone was recorded only once. The rearrangement links TRBV3-1 (or the pseudogene TRBV3-2) to TRBJ1-4, with D tentatively TRBD1 (6 bases). The CDR3 is 15 residues long. With 2 bases removed from V and 0 bases from J, the gap between germline ends came to 7 bases. The germline V gene has CDR1 LGHDT and CDR2 YNNKEL (reference sequence). CDR3 loop: CASSQRGSTNEKLFF. CDR3 nucleotide sequence: TGTGCCAGCAGCCAAAGGGGGTCAACTAATGAAAAACTGTTTTTT.

The CDR3 reads CARHNTGSSTDTQYF. DNA of the CDR3: TGTGCCAGACATAACACAGGGAGTAGCACAGATACGCAGTATTTT. The chain is built from TRBV19 and TRBJ2-3, with D possibly matching TRBD1 (6 bases). CDR1 and CDR2 (germline): LNHDA, SQIVND (reference sequence). This CDR3 has 15 residues. With 9 bases removed from V and 0 bases from J, the gap between germline ends came to 16 bases. The entire variable domain, with the rest obtained from reference TRBV19 and TRBJ2-3, is as follows: DGGITQSPKYLFRKEGQNVTLSCEQNLNHDAMYWYRQDPGQGLRLIYYSQIVNDFQKGDIAEGYSVSREKKESFPLTVTSAQKNPTAFYLCARHNTGSSTDTQYFGPGTRLTVL.

The count of this clone is one. The chain links TRBV4-1 to TRBJ2-3; 11 nucleotides match TRBD2. J gave up 5 bases and V 4 bases, and 8 bases lay outside the gene matches. Germline CDR1 reads MGHRA; CDR2 reads YSYEKL. This CDR3 is built from 16 residues. The CDR3: CASSLYSGGAGDTQYF. The DNA of the CDR3 is TGCGCCAGCAGCCTCTATAGCGGGGGGGCCGGAGATACGCAGTATTTT.

The rearrangement links TRBV30 to TRBJ2-5; D might be TRBD2 (6 bases). CDR1 is GTSNPN and CDR2 is SVGIG in the germline V gene (reference sequence). V was cut by 6 bases and J by 5 bases, with 16 bases left in between. The CDR3 totals 13 residues. The CDR3 DNA reads as TGTGCCTGTAAAAGGAGGGGCCGGGAGACCCAGTACTTC. It is translated as CACKRRGRETQYF.

This sequence joins TRBV10-3 and TRBJ2-5, with D perhaps TRBD2 (6 bases). Germline CDR1 is ENHRY and CDR2 is SYGVKD. CDR3 length: 15 amino acids. V lost 0 bases, J lost 5 bases, and 13 bases lay in between. The CDR3 bases are TGTGCCATCAGTGAGTCGACTGGCGGGGCCGAGACCCAGTACTTC. Translation gives CAISESTGGAETQYF.

The chain couples TRBV30 to TRBJ1-2; perhaps TRBD1 as D (5 bases). The ends were cut back, 7 bases at V and 8 bases at J, with 17 bases in the middle. Germline CDR1 GTSNPN, CDR2 SVGIG (reference sequence). The CDR3 has 12 residues. CDR3 in amino acids: CASPGPGGGYTF. CDR3 nucleotide sequence: TGTGCCTCCCCGGGGCCCGGGGGGGGCTACACCTTC. Together with reference TRBV30 and TRBJ1-2, the CDR3 gives the full variable domain: SQTIHQWPATLVQPVGSPLSLECTVEGTSNPNLYWYRQAAGRGLQLLFYSVGIGQISSEVPQNLSASRPQDRQFILSSKKLLLSDSGFYLCASPGPGGGYTFGSGTRLTVV.

The chain employs TRBV6-5 and TRBJ1-2, with D maybe TRBD1 (6 bases). Germline V CDR1 and CDR2: MNHEY, SVGAGI. Trimming took off 6 bases at V and 8 bases at J, with 16 bases between the two ends. The CDR3 runs to 13 residues. CDR3 protein: CASSLTGEMGYTF. The CDR3 nucleotides are TGTGCCAGCAGCTTGACAGGAGAGATGGGCTACACCTTC.